This TCR beta chain was captured by sequencing in a study of cytomegalovirus exposure and HLA in healthy donors. 13 Jbeta primers and 60 Vbeta primers were used for the PCR. The assay was immunoSEQ multiplex PCR, and TCRdb's table has in-frame clones only and misses some. This sample has 200,000 to 250,000 clones, with 77% found just once. Per germline, CDR1 MNHNY and CDR2 SVGAGI (reference sequence). The CDR3 runs to 15 residues. Losses at the gene ends were 6 bases for V and 10 bases for J; bases not matched to a gene: 14. This clonotype was sampled from a woman aged 55-70 years in good health and CMV-seropositive. The chain uses TRBV6-6 and TRBJ2-1; the match to TRBD2 covers 8 bases. The sample was PBMCs. The CDR3 loop is CASRLSGSGIEEQFF. The CDR3 DNA sequence: TGTGCCAGCAGATTATCAGGTAGCGGGATAGAAGAGCAGTTCTTC.